A selection of T cell receptor beta chains follows, all from one sample in a study of CD8 T cells in ankylosing spondylitis. From the 5' RACE reads, TCRdb called clonotypes with MiXCR, one entry per CDR3 protein. Among around 540,000 distinct CDR3 sequences listed, roughly 13% were seen once. The source material was blood, either unsorted or a sorted T cell fraction (not recorded which). These TCRs come from a male donor with ankylosing spondylitis. CDR3s include the opening cysteine and the closing phenylalanine or tryptophan. Clone sizes are given selectively: once, few, many, or a class where the clone is expanded.

abundance: NA
j_gene: TRBJ2-5
v_gene: TRBV27
CDR3aa: CASSFGPGRGPRETQYF

abundance: NA
j_gene: TRBJ2-6
v_gene: TRBV15
CDR3aa: CATSREAASSGANVLTF

abundance: once
j_gene: TRBJ1-1
v_gene: TRBV2
CDR3aa: CASRPKDRGLSEAFF

abundance: few
j_gene: TRBJ1-3
v_gene: TRBV9
CDR3aa: CASSVSSGLSAGNTIYF

abundance: NA
j_gene: TRBJ2-1
v_gene: TRBV5-1
CDR3aa: CASISNLGARGNEQFF

abundance: NA
j_gene: TRBJ2-3
v_gene: TRBV2
CDR3aa: CASRNTRVLLDTQYF

abundance: NA
j_gene: TRBJ2-5
v_gene: TRBV7-9
CDR3aa: CASSSDPGQETQYF

abundance: NA
j_gene: TRBJ2-1
v_gene: TRBV3-1
CDR3aa: CASSLVSGGSYNEQFF

abundance: few
j_gene: TRBJ2-1
v_gene: TRBV7-8
CDR3aa: CASSSGRDGVDEQFF

abundance: few
j_gene: TRBJ1-3
v_gene: TRBV4-2
CDR3aa: CATTPTGKGNTIYF

abundance: many
j_gene: TRBJ2-1
v_gene: TRBV6-2/TRBV6-3
CDR3aa: CASSYPPGTYNEQFF

abundance: many
j_gene: TRBJ2-5
v_gene: TRBV12-3/TRBV12-4
CDR3aa: CASRGYQETQYF

abundance: NA
j_gene: TRBJ2-1
v_gene: TRBV5-6
CDR3aa: CASSTLANSYNEQFF

abundance: NA
j_gene: TRBJ1-3
v_gene: TRBV12-3/TRBV12-4
CDR3aa: CAGGESESSGNTIYF

abundance: few
j_gene: TRBJ2-7
v_gene: TRBV9
CDR3aa: CASNAGGYEQYF

abundance: NA
j_gene: TRBJ2-3
v_gene: TRBV20-1
CDR3aa: CSARGGPQWEGLTDTQYF

abundance: NA
j_gene: TRBJ2-5
v_gene: TRBV20-1
CDR3aa: CRGTGGAGETQYF

abundance: few
j_gene: TRBJ1-1
v_gene: TRBV29-1
CDR3aa: CSVGMGTGGTEAFF

abundance: NA
j_gene: TRBJ1-3
v_gene: TRBV30
CDR3aa: CAWRDRYSGNTIYF

abundance: few
j_gene: TRBJ2-2
v_gene: TRBV20-1
CDR3aa: CSARPGQANTGELFF

abundance: NA
j_gene: TRBJ2-4
v_gene: TRBV20-1
CDR3aa: CSARLPGGILAKNIQYF

abundance: NA
j_gene: TRBJ1-2
v_gene: TRBV20-1
CDR3aa: CSASFGNYGYTF

abundance: once
j_gene: TRBJ2-3
v_gene: TRBV20-1
CDR3aa: CSASATWTDTQYF

abundance: many
j_gene: TRBJ2-1
v_gene: TRBV24-1
CDR3aa: CATSRTSGAHYPYNEQFF

abundance: NA
j_gene: TRBJ2-7
v_gene: TRBV5-1
CDR3aa: CASSRELAANEQYF

abundance: many
j_gene: TRBJ2-1
v_gene: TRBV12-3/TRBV12-4
CDR3aa: CASSPHRLAGGGEFF

abundance: NA
j_gene: TRBJ1-6
v_gene: TRBV7-2
CDR3aa: CASSLGGNRDSPLHF

abundance: many
j_gene: TRBJ2-1
v_gene: TRBV10-3
CDR3aa: CAISVQGAKNGSGKHNEQFF

abundance: NA
j_gene: TRBJ1-4
v_gene: TRBV12-3/TRBV12-4
CDR3aa: CASRKNQGPGEKLFF

abundance: few
j_gene: TRBJ2-1
v_gene: TRBV5-1
CDR3aa: CASSLLTGAENEQFF

abundance: few
j_gene: TRBJ2-1
v_gene: TRBV7-9
CDR3aa: CASSLASYSEQFF

abundance: many
j_gene: TRBJ1-4
v_gene: TRBV12-3/TRBV12-4
CDR3aa: CASSFKQLGEKLFF

abundance: many
j_gene: TRBJ2-7
v_gene: TRBV5-1
CDR3aa: CASANSGFSEQYF

abundance: many
j_gene: TRBJ2-3
v_gene: TRBV14
CDR3aa: CASSQEASGSFGTDTQYF

abundance: many
j_gene: TRBJ2-1
v_gene: TRBV11-2
CDR3aa: CASSSQGGQGYNEQFF

abundance: NA
j_gene: TRBJ2-3
v_gene: TRBV6-5
CDR3aa: CASSYGRTDTQYF

abundance: NA
j_gene: TRBJ2-5
v_gene: TRBV25-1
CDR3aa: CASSVLEASQETQYF

abundance: few
j_gene: TRBJ1-1
v_gene: TRBV29-1
CDR3aa: CSVRLSVTMNTEAFF

abundance: NA
j_gene: TRBJ2-7
v_gene: TRBV4-1
CDR3aa: CASSQAGNYEQYF

abundance: NA
j_gene: TRBJ2-7
v_gene: TRBV29-1
CDR3aa: CSGTSGTEQYF

abundance: NA
j_gene: TRBJ1-1
v_gene: TRBV7-2
CDR3aa: CASSYVRGGEAEAFF

abundance: NA
j_gene: TRBJ1-3
v_gene: TRBV9
CDR3aa: CASSPPSAGTGGFGNTIYF

abundance: NA
j_gene: TRBJ2-1
v_gene: TRBV11-2
CDR3aa: CASNKREGPGYNEQFF

abundance: few
j_gene: TRBJ2-6
v_gene: TRBV10-3
CDR3aa: CAISAGQGAGGANVLTF

abundance: NA
j_gene: TRBJ1-1
v_gene: TRBV10-3
CDR3aa: CAINRGVDTEAFF

abundance: few
j_gene: TRBJ1-4
v_gene: TRBV20-1
CDR3aa: CSAERTTNEKLFF

abundance: few
j_gene: TRBJ2-3
v_gene: TRBV15
CDR3aa: CATSSIPGTGGRTHTQYF

abundance: NA
j_gene: TRBJ2-5
v_gene: TRBV12-1
CDR3aa: CVSSLCELDEAETQYF

abundance: many
j_gene: TRBJ2-7
v_gene: TRBV28
CDR3aa: CASKIGTSGRYEQYF

abundance: few
j_gene: TRBJ2-4
v_gene: TRBV20-1
CDR3aa: CSASGLAGVAKNIQYF

abundance: few
j_gene: TRBJ2-5
v_gene: TRBV28
CDR3aa: CASSLVGGGQETQYF

abundance: NA
j_gene: TRBJ2-6
v_gene: TRBV11-2
CDR3aa: CASSSRHRRANVLTF

abundance: many
j_gene: TRBJ2-2
v_gene: TRBV14
CDR3aa: CASSRYTSGYQNTGELFF

abundance: NA
j_gene: TRBJ1-3
v_gene: TRBV28
CDR3aa: CASSRTGKTGNTIYF

abundance: many
j_gene: TRBJ2-1
v_gene: TRBV4-2
CDR3aa: CASSQDSGSRPWDEQFF

abundance: many
j_gene: TRBJ1-1
v_gene: TRBV12-3/TRBV12-4
CDR3aa: CASSTGGSGWTEAFF

abundance: many
j_gene: TRBJ1-5
v_gene: TRBV6-2/TRBV6-3
CDR3aa: CASSYSSVVILPQHF

abundance: many
j_gene: TRBJ1-1
v_gene: TRBV5-1
CDR3aa: CASSLAARNTEAFF